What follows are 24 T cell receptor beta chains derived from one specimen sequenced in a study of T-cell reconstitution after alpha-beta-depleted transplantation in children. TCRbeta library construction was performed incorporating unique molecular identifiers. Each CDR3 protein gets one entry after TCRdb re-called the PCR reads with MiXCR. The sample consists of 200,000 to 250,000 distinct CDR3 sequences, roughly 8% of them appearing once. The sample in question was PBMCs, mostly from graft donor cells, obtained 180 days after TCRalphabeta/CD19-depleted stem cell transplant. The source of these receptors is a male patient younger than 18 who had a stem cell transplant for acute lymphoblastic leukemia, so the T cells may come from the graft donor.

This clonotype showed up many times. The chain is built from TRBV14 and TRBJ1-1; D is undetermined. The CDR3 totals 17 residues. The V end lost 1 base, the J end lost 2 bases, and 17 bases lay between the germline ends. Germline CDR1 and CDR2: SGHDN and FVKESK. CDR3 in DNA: TGTGCCAGCAGCCAAGTCACCGGTCTAGGATCAAACACTGAAGCTTTCTTT. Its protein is CASSQVTGLGSNTEAFF.

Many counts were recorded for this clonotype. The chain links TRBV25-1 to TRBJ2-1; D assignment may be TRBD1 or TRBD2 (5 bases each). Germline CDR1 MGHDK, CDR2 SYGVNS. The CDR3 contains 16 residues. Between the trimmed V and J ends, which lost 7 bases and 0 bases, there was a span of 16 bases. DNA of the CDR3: TGTGCCAGCACCTTGGGGGTAGCGAGCTCCTACAATGAGCAGTTCTTC. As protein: CASTLGVASSYNEQFF. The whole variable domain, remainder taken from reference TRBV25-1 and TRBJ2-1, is EADIYQTPRYLVIGTGKKITLECSQTMGHDKMYWYQQDPGMELHLIHYSYGVNSTEKGDLSSESTVSRIRTEHFPLTLESARPSHTSQYLCASTLGVASSYNEQFFGPGTRLTVL.

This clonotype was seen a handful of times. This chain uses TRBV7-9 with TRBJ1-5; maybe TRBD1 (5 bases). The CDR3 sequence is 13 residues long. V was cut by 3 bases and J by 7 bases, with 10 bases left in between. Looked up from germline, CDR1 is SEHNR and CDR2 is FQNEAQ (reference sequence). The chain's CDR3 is CASSFGRGQPQHF. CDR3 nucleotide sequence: TGTGCCAGCAGCTTCGGGCGGGGGCAGCCCCAGCATTTT.

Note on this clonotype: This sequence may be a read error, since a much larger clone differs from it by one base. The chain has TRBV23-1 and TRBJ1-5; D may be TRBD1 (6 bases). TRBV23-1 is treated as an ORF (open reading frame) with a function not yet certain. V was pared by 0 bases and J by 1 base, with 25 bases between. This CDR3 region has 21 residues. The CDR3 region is CASSQSDSFSLDYSSNQPQHF. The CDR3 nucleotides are TGCGCCAGCAGTCAATCGGACAGTTTTTCACTAGACTATTCAAGCAATCAGCCCCAGCATTTT.

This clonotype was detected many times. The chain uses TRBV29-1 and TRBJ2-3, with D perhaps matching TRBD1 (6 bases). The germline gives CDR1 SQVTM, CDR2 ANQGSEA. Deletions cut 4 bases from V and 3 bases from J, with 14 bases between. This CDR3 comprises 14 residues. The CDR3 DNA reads TGCAGCGTTGTGAAGGCAGGGGCGACAGATACGCAGTATTTT. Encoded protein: CSVVKAGATDTQYF.

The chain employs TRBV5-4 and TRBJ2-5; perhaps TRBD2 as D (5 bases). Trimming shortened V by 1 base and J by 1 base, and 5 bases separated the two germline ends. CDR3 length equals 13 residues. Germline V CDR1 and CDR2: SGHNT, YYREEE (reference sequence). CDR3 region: CASSLSGQETQYF. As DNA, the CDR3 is TGTGCCAGCAGCTTGAGCGGCCAAGAGACCCAGTACTTC.

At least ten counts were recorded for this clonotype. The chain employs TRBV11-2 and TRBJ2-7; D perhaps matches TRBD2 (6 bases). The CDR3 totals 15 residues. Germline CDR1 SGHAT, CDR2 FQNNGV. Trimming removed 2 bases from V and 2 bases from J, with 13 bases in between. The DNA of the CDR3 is TGTGCCAGCAGCTTACCCCGCGGGATCACCTACGAGCAGTACTTC. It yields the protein CASSLPRGITYEQYF.

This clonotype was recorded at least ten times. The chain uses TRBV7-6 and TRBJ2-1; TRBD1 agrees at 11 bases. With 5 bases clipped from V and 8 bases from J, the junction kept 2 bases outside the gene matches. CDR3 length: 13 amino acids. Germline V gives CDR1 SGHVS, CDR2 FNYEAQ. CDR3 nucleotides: TGTGCCAGCAGCCGGACAGGGGGCGATGAGCAGTTCTTC. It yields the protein CASSRTGGDEQFF.

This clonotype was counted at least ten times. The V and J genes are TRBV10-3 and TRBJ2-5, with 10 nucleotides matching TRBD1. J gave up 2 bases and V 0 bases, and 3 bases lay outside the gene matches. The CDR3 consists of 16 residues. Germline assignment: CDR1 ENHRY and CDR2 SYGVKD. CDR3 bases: TGTGCCATCAGTGAGTCGCGGGACAGGGGACAAGAGACCCAGTACTTC. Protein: CAISESRDRGQETQYF.

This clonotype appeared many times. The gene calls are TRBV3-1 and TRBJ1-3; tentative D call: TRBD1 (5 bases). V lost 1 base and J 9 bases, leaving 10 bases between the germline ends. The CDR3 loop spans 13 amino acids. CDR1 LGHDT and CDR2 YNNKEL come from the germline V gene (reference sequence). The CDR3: CASSQGDASTIYF. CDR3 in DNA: TGTGCCAGCAGCCAAGGGGACGCCAGCACCATATATTTT.

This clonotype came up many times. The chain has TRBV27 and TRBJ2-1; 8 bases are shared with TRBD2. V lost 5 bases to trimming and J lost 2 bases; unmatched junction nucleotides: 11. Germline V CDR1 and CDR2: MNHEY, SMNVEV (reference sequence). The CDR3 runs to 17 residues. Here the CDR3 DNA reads TGTGCCAGCAGTGACCTCCTTGGCGGGAGGACCTACAATGAGCAGTTCTTC. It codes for CASSDLLGGRTYNEQFF.

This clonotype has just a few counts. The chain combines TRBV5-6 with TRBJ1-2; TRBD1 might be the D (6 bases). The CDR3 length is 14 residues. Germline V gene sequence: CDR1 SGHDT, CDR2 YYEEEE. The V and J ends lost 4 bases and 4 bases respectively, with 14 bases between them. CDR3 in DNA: TGTGCCAGCAGCCCCGAGGGACATTTCTATGGCTACACCTTC. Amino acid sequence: CASSPEGHFYGYTF.

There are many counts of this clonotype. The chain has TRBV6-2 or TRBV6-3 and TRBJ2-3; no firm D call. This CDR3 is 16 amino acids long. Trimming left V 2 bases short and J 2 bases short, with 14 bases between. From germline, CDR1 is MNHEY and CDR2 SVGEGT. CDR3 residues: CASSYRRRTSTDTQYF. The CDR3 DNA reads TGTGCCAGCAGTTACCGGCGACGGACCTCCACAGATACGCAGTATTTT.

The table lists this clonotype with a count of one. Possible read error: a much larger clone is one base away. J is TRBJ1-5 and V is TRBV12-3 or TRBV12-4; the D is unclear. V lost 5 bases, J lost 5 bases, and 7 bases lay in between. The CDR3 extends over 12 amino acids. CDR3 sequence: CASSPEYQPQHF. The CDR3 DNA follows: TGTGCCAGCAGTCCTGAATATCAGCCCCAGCATTTT.

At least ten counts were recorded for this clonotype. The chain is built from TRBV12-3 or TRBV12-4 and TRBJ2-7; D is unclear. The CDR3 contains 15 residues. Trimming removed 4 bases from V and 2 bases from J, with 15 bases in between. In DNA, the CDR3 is TGTGCCAGCAGTTCCTCCGGGCGGCTGGCCTACGAGCAGTACTTC. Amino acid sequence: CASSSSGRLAYEQYF.

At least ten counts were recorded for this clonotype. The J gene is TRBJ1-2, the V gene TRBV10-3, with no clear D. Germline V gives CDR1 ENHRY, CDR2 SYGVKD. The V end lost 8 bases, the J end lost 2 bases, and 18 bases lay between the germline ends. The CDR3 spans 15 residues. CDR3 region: CAIGRQASLNYGYTF. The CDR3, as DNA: TGTGCCATCGGTAGGCAGGCATCTCTAAACTATGGCTACACCTTC.

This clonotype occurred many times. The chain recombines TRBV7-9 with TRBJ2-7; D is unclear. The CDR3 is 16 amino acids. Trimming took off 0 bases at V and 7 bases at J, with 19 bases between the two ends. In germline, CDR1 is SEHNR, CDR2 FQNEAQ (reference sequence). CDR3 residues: CASSLALGFSRTEQYF. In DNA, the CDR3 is TGTGCCAGCAGCTTAGCGCTGGGCTTTTCGCGTACGGAGCAGTACTTC.

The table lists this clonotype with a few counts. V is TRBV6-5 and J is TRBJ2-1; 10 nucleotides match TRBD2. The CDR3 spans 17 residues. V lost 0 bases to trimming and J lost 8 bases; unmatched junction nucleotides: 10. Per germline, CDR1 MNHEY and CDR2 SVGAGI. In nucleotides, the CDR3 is TGTGCCAGCAGTTACTCGAGTTCTAGCGGGAGTGGCTATGAGCAGTTCTTC. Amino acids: CASSYSSSSGSGYEQFF.

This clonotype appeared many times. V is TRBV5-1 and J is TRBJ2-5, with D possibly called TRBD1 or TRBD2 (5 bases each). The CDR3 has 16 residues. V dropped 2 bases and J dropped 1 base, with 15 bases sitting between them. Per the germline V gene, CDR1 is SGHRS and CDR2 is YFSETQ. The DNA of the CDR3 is TGCGCCAGCAGCTTCGTGGGGACCTCCACCCAAGAGACCCAGTACTTC. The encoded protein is CASSFVGTSTQETQYF.

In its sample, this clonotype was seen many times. CDR3 amino acids: CASSLRWGPIYEQYF. The DNA of the CDR3 is TGTGCCAGCAGCTTACGGTGGGGGCCTATCTACGAGCAGTACTTC. This sequence joins TRBV7-2 and TRBJ2-7, with D possibly TRBD1 on 6 matching bases. The V gene's germline CDR1 is SGHTA and CDR2 FQGNSA. CDR3 length equals 15 residues. V was cut by 2 bases and J by 3 bases, with 14 bases left in between.

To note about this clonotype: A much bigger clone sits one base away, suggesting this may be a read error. The CDR3 DNA reads TGTGCCAGCAGCCAGGCTAGCGGGGGGTGGTACGAGCGGTACTTC. This sequence encodes CASSQASGGWYERYF. The rearrangement joins TRBV3-1 to TRBJ2-7, with 11 bases that match TRBD2. Looked up from germline, CDR1 is LGHDT and CDR2 is YNNKEL (reference sequence). The CDR3 length is 15 residues.

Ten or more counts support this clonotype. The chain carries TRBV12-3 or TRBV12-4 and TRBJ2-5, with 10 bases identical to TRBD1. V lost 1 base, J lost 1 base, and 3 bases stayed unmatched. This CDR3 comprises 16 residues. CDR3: CASSLDGQGVQETQYF. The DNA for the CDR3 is TGTGCCAGCAGTTTAGATGGACAGGGGGTCCAAGAGACCCAGTACTTC.

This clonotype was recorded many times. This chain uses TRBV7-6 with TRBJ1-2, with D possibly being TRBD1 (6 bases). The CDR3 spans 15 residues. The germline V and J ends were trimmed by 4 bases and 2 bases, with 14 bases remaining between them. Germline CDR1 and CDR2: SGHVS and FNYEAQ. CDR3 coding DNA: TGTGCCAGCAGCTCACGGGGCACAGGGAACTATGGCTACACCTTC. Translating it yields CASSSRGTGNYGYTF.

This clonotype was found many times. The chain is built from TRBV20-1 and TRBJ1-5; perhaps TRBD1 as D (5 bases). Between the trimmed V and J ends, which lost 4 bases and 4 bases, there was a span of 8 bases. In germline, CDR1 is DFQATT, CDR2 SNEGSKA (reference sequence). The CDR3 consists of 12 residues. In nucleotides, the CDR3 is TGCAGTGCTACGGACACTAATCAGCCCCAGCATTTT. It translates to CSATDTNQPQHF.